What follows is one T cell receptor beta chain and its context. This specimen belongs to a study of cytomegalovirus exposure and HLA in healthy donors. Trimming removed 4 bases from V and 1 base from J, with 20 bases in between. There are 17 residues in the CDR3. CDR1 is SGHDT, CDR2 YYEEEE, per germline. Amplification used 60 Vbeta primers and 13 Jbeta primers. The table came from immunoSEQ multiplex PCR; TCRdb's copy has only in-frame clones and leaves some out. This table has roughly 170,000 clones, around 80% appearing once. The sequencing sample was made of PBMCs. The receptor's source is a woman under 40 in good health and CMV-seronegative. V is TRBV5-6 and J is TRBJ2-5, with D perhaps matching TRBD2 (6 bases). CDR3 nucleotides: TGTGCCAGCAGCGGAACCGGGAGCTACAGGTTCCAAGAGACCCAGTACTTC. Protein sequence: CASSGTGSYRFQETQYF.